The 10 T cell receptor beta chains below were found in one sample sequenced in a study of glioma-infiltrating T cells. TCR alpha and beta CDR3 regions were amplified from RNA using iRepertoire nested multiplex PCR. TCRdb reprocessed the multiplex PCR reads with MiXCR, giving one entry per CDR3 protein. The data hold about 200,000 distinct CDR3 sequences, with roughly a third observed a single time. The sample was glioma tissue, nonneoplastic brain tissue, or PBMCs (not recorded which). These receptors were taken from a human donor with low-grade glioma or glioblastoma, undergoing nonglioma brain surgery, or in good health (not recorded which).

This clonotype was recorded at least ten times. The V call is TRBV20-1, the J call TRBJ1-2; 9 nucleotides agree with TRBD1. Germline lookup yields CDR1 DFQATT and CDR2 SNEGSKA (reference sequence). This CDR3 comprises 16 residues. V lost 3 bases, J lost 5 bases, and 13 bases stayed unmatched. In DNA, the CDR3 is TGCAGTGCTAGTGCGGGACAGGGACGCTCTCGGTATGGCTACACCTTC. It is translated as CSASAGQGRSRYGYTF.

V gene TRBV6-6 combines with J gene TRBJ2-7, with D possibly TRBD1 on 6 matching bases. The length of the CDR3 is 14 residues. The V end was cut by 6 bases, the J end by 4 bases, with 16 bases between. Germline-derived CDR1 and CDR2 are MNHNY and SVGAGI (reference sequence). As DNA, the CDR3 is TGTGCCAGCAGCCGGGAAAGGGGGATGTACGAGCAGTACTTC. As protein: CASSRERGMYEQYF.

The count of this clonotype is one. V gene TRBV27 combines with J gene TRBJ2-7, with TRBD1 identical over 11 bases. Germline lookup yields CDR1 MNHEY and CDR2 SMNVEV (reference sequence). The length of the CDR3 is 15 residues. V lost 6 bases to trimming and J lost 3 bases; unmatched junction nucleotides: 7. The CDR3: CASRPGQGVSYEQYF. CDR3 coding DNA: TGTGCCAGCAGACCGGGACAGGGGGTGAGCTACGAGCAGTACTTC.

The table lists this clonotype with many counts. The rearrangement joins TRBV5-4 to TRBJ1-2; D not resolved. The V gene lost 0 bases and the J gene lost 5 bases, with 14 bases spanning the gap. Germline V gives CDR1 SGHNT, CDR2 YYREEE (reference sequence). CDR3 size: 15 residues. CDR3 sequence (DNA): TGTGCCAGCAGCTTGGGGCCAGGCCAACAATATGGCTACACCTTC. Protein: CASSLGPGQQYGYTF.

This clonotype has at least ten counts. The genes are TRBV6-2 or TRBV6-3 and TRBJ2-3; no clear D gene. There are 14 residues in the CDR3. V was pared by 2 bases and J by 3 bases, with 9 bases between. Germline CDR1 reads MNHEY; CDR2 reads SVGEGT. CDR3 in DNA: TGTGCCAGCAGTTACGTGGGCAGGACAGATACGCAGTATTTT. Its translation: CASSYVGRTDTQYF.

A remark on this clonotype: One end of the junction fails to match germline, which may point to a read error. This sequence joins TRBV27 and TRBJ1-6; no clear D gene. CDR1 is MNHEY, CDR2 SMNVEV, per germline (reference sequence). The CDR3 extends over 14 amino acids. For the CDR3, the DNA is TGTGCCAGCAGGTTGCCGGGCGGGGATTCACCCCCCCACTTT. This encodes CASRLPGGDSPPHF.

In its sample, this clonotype was seen many times. The chain recombines TRBV4-3 with TRBJ2-7; 9 bases fit TRBD2. The length of the CDR3 is 16 residues. The germline gives CDR1 LGHNA, CDR2 YSLEER. The V gene end was trimmed by 3 bases and the J gene end by 4 bases; junction bases not matched to a gene: 10. CDR3 nucleotides: TGCGCCAGCAGCCACCTTAGCGGGGGAGGTCCGTACGAGCAGTACTTC. It specifies CASSHLSGGGPYEQYF.

The chain employs TRBV19 and TRBJ1-1; a possible D gene is TRBD1 (5 bases). In germline, CDR1 is LNHDA, CDR2 SQIVND (reference sequence). The CDR3 loop spans 14 amino acids. V lost 3 bases to trimming and J lost 4 bases, with 12 bases between them. Written as DNA, the CDR3 is TGTGCCAGTAGTATCGGGCGGGGGAGCACTGAAGCTTTCTTT. Translation: CASSIGRGSTEAFF.

This clonotype occurred many times. The V call is TRBV19, the J call TRBJ2-3, with D hard to call. This CDR3 region has 12 residues. Trimming took off 5 bases at V and 5 bases at J, with 8 bases between the two ends. Germline CDR1 LNHDA, CDR2 SQIVND (reference sequence). The CDR3 nucleotides are TGTGCCAGTAGTGACCTAGAAGATACGCAGTATTTT. As protein: CASSDLEDTQYF.

This clonotype was counted at least ten times. CDR3 residues: CASSLSGGPDTQYF. The DNA of the CDR3 is TGTGCCAGCAGCTTGAGCGGGGGTCCAGATACGCAGTATTTT. This chain joins TRBV7-2 and TRBJ2-3, with 8 bases identical to TRBD2. This CDR3 spans 14 amino acids. Looked up from germline, CDR1 is SGHTA and CDR2 is FQGNSA. V shed 3 bases and J 4 bases; nucleotides not matched to a gene: 3.